What follows are 23 T cell receptor beta chains derived from one specimen sequenced in a study of blood T cell repertoires in COVID-19 (dated by TCRdb to the early 2020s). The method behind the library was the immunoSEQ multiplex PCR assay. Here the immuneACCESS table is served through TCRdb, limited to in-frame sequences with V and J called. Missing clones are a known gap in these copies; in checked studies unresolved V genes cover under half, and the rest lacks a known reason. This sample gives around 200,000 clones in total; 86% of them show up just once. 3.1% of the sample is held by the ten biggest clonotypes. The sample was PBMCs or T cells enriched from blood (not recorded which). The receptors shown here come from a woman in her 50s in a cohort exposed to, infected with or recovered from COVID-19 (not recorded which).

V is TRBV7-3 and J is TRBJ1-1; tentatively, D is TRBD1 (6 bases). Trimming took 5 bases from V and 3 from J, leaving 10 bases between them. The CDR3 length is 13 residues. Germline lookup yields CDR1 SGHTA and CDR2 FQGTGA. CDR3 coding DNA: TGTGCCAGCAGCGGGGGCATGGACACTGAAGCTTTCTTT. The encoded protein is CASSGGMDTEAFF. Based on the CDR3 plus reference TRBV7-3 and TRBJ1-1, the full variable domain is GAGVSQTPSNKVTEKGKYVELRCDPISGHTALYWYRQSLGQGPEFLIYFQGTGAADDSGLPNDRFFAVRPEGSVSTLKIQRTERGDSAVYLCASSGGMDTEAFFGQGTRLTVV.

The rearrangement joins TRBV7-2 to TRBJ1-6; a weak D match, TRBD1 (6 bases). CDR1 and CDR2 from the germline V gene are SGHTA and FQGNSA. The CDR3 runs 14 residues. With 3 bases removed from V and 9 bases from J, the gap between germline ends came to 12 bases. CDR3 nucleotides: TGTGCCAGCAGCTTTACAGGGTTGGGTTCACCCCTCCACTTT. Translated: CASSFTGLGSPLHF.

CDR3 bases: TGTGCCAGCATCGCAGCAGGGGGGATGTCTGGAAACACCATATATTTT. Amino acids: CASIAAGGMSGNTIYF. The chain combines TRBV19 with TRBJ1-3, with TRBD1 identical over 7 bases. The trim removed 9 bases at V and 1 base at J, leaving 12 bases unmatched. CDR1 LNHDA and CDR2 SQIVND come from the germline V gene (reference sequence). This CDR3 region has 16 residues.

This clone was seen only a few times. The same CDR3 also results from other DNA sequences found in this sample. This CDR3 reads CASSMTGNTEAFF. As DNA, the CDR3 is TGCGCCAGCAGCATGACAGGGAACACTGAAGCTTTCTTT. The rearrangement joins TRBV10-1 to TRBJ1-1, with a possible D match to TRBD1 (6 bases). This CDR3 has 13 residues. Germline assignment: CDR1 WNHNN and CDR2 SYGVQD (reference sequence). Trimming shortened V by 6 bases and J by 1 base, and 9 bases separated the two germline ends.

The chain has TRBV30 and TRBJ1-5, with TRBD1 as a possible D gene (6 bases). CDR1 GTSNPN and CDR2 SVGIG come from the germline V gene (reference sequence). V gave up 2 bases and J gave up 5 bases, with 13 bases separating them. The CDR3 is 14 amino acids. The CDR3 DNA sequence: TGTGCCTGGAGTCAAGGGGACATCCATCAGCCCCAGCATTTT. Protein: CAWSQGDIHQPQHF. Together with reference TRBV30 and TRBJ1-5, the CDR3 gives the full variable domain: SQTIHQWPATLVQPVGSPLSLECTVEGTSNPNLYWYRQAAGRGLQLLFYSVGIGQISSEVPQNLSASRPQDRQFILSSKKLLLSDSGFYLCAWSQGDIHQPQHFGDGTRLSIL.

V and J are TRBV7-3 and TRBJ2-2; D is possibly TRBD1 (6 bases). The CDR3 contains 15 residues. V was clipped by 5 bases and J by 1 base, with 11 bases between them. CDR1 is SGHTA, CDR2 FQGTGA, per germline. The CDR3 spells CASSPQGQNTGELFF. The CDR3 DNA follows: TGTGCCAGCAGCCCGCAGGGACAGAACACCGGGGAGCTGTTTTTT. Drawing the rest from reference TRBV7-3 and TRBJ2-2, the complete variable domain is GAGVSQTPSNKVTEKGKYVELRCDPISGHTALYWYRQSLGQGPEFLIYFQGTGAADDSGLPNDRFFAVRPEGSVSTLKIQRTERGDSAVYLCASSPQGQNTGELFFGEGSRLTVL.

This sequence joins TRBV7-3 and TRBJ2-3, with TRBD1 identical over 7 bases. This CDR3 comprises 15 residues. Per germline, CDR1 SGHTA and CDR2 FQGTGA. Germline trimming cut 2 bases from V and 1 base from J; bases unmatched to any gene: 3. This CDR3 is CASSLDRARTDTQYF. CDR3 nucleotides: TGTGCCAGCAGCTTAGACAGGGCTCGCACAGATACGCAGTATTTT.

The V call is TRBV7-3, the J call TRBJ2-6; the D gene is possibly TRBD1 (6 bases). The V end was cut by 2 bases, the J end by 2 bases, with 13 bases between. The CDR3 runs to 17 residues. Germline CDR1 is SGHTA and CDR2 is FQGTGA. The DNA of the CDR3 is TGTGCCAGCAGCTTATCCAGGGGAGTTGCTGGGGCCAACGTCCTGACTTTC. Encoded protein: CASSLSRGVAGANVLTF. The full variable domain, its missing parts supplied by reference TRBV7-3 and TRBJ2-6, is GAGVSQTPSNKVTEKGKYVELRCDPISGHTALYWYRQSLGQGPEFLIYFQGTGAADDSGLPNDRFFAVRPEGSVSTLKIQRTERGDSAVYLCASSLSRGVAGANVLTFGAGSRLTVL.

CDR3 in amino acids: CAVDSGGRDTQYF. The CDR3 DNA is TGTGCCGTCGATAGCGGGGGAAGAGATACGCAGTATTTT. This chain uses TRBV10-3 with TRBJ2-3, with TRBD2 identical over 9 bases. V was pared by 11 bases and J by 5 bases, with 8 bases of the junction left unmatched. The CDR3 consists of 13 residues. Germline V gives CDR1 ENHRY, CDR2 SYGVKD.

Only a few counts were recorded for this clone. The chain carries TRBV27 and TRBJ1-5; 8 bases fit TRBD1. The CDR3 has 13 residues. Germline values: CDR1 MNHEY, CDR2 SMNVEV (reference sequence). Trimming at V came to 6 bases and at J to 6 bases, leaving 4 bases not matched to a gene. The CDR3 reads CASSRGPSQPQHF. The CDR3 DNA is TGTGCCAGCAGCAGGGGGCCGAGTCAGCCCCAGCATTTT.

This chain uses TRBV20-1 with TRBJ2-4; 12 bases agree with TRBD2. The CDR3 loop spans 15 amino acids. Losses at the gene ends were 3 bases for V and 6 bases for J; bases not matched to a gene: 6. Germline loops: CDR1 DFQATT, CDR2 SNEGSKA (reference sequence). CDR3 protein: CSASSTSGGSNIQYF. In DNA, the CDR3 is TGCAGTGCTAGTTCGACTAGCGGGGGTTCAAACATTCAGTACTTC.

This clone was seen a few times. This chain links TRBV2 with TRBJ1-4; 7 bases are a match to TRBD1. Looked up from germline, CDR1 is SNHLY and CDR2 is FYNNEI. CDR3 size: 16 residues. V dropped 4 bases and J dropped 6; count of bases not matched to a gene: 11. The CDR3 protein is CASSGGDSVAYEKLFF. The DNA of the CDR3 is TGTGCCAGCAGTGGGGGGGACAGTGTGGCATATGAAAAACTGTTTTTT. The entire variable domain, with the rest obtained from reference TRBV2 and TRBJ1-4, is as follows: EPEVTQTPSHQVTQMGQEVILRCVPISNHLYFYWYRQILGQKVEFLVSFYNNEISEKSEIFDDQFSVERPDGSNFTLKIRSTKLEDSAMYFCASSGGDSVAYEKLFFGSGTQLSVL.

This clone was observed a few times. This chain connects TRBV28 to TRBJ1-2; 10 bases map to TRBD1. Germline values: CDR1 MDHEN, CDR2 SYDVKM. This CDR3 comprises 14 residues. Trimming at V came to 6 bases and at J to 8 bases, leaving 9 bases not matched to a gene. The CDR3 here is CASRQRTGGFGYTF. The CDR3 bases are TGTGCCAGCAGACAAAGGACAGGGGGTTTCGGCTACACCTTC.

V gene TRBV6-2 or TRBV6-3 combines with J gene TRBJ1-5, with D maybe TRBD1 (6 bases). This CDR3 region has 16 residues. V dropped 4 bases and J dropped 7 bases, with 20 bases sitting between them. The V gene's germline CDR1 is MNHEY and CDR2 SVGEGT. The CDR3 reads CASSLGTRTVSQPQHF. Written as DNA, the CDR3 is TGTGCCAGCAGTTTGGGCACTAGGACAGTCAGCCAGCCCCAGCATTTT.

The sample holds one count of this clone. The J gene is TRBJ1-3, the V gene TRBV6-5; 8 bases map to TRBD1. There are 12 residues in the CDR3. Germline V gene sequence: CDR1 MNHEY, CDR2 SVGAGI. V dropped 5 bases and J dropped 12; count of bases not matched to a gene: 6. The CDR3 reads CASSKTGAVIYF. The CDR3 nucleotides are TGTGCCAGCAGTAAGACAGGGGCCGTCATATATTTT.

The V call is TRBV9, the J call TRBJ1-1; 7 positions agree with TRBD1. This CDR3 is built from 13 residues. Germline CDR1 SGDLS, CDR2 YYNGEE. With 0 bases clipped from V and 9 bases from J, the junction kept 5 bases outside the gene matches. CDR3 nucleotides: TGTGCCAGCAGCGTAGTGTTAGGGGGCCAAGCTTTCTTT. Residues: CASSVVLGGQAFF.

The chain joins TRBV5-4 to TRBJ2-3; 10 nucleotides line up with TRBD2. The V gene's germline CDR1 is SGHNT and CDR2 YYREEE (reference sequence). V lost 4 bases and J lost 4; bases outside the gene matches: 3. The CDR3 extends over 14 amino acids. The CDR3 is CASSSGGAPDTQYF. CDR3 coding DNA: TGTGCCAGCAGCAGCGGGGGGGCCCCAGATACGCAGTATTTT.

The chain recombines TRBV12-3 or TRBV12-4 with TRBJ2-7, with TRBD2 matching over 7 bases. Germline trimming cut 6 bases from V and 6 bases from J; bases unmatched to any gene: 8. This CDR3 comprises 13 residues. The DNA of the CDR3 is TGTGCCAGCAGATCACACGGCGGGGGCGAGCAGTACTTC. It translates to CASRSHGGGEQYF.

This clone was seen only once. The chain uses TRBV19 and TRBJ1-5; D is undetermined. CDR3 size: 11 residues. CDR1 and CDR2 from the germline V gene are LNHDA and SQIVND (reference sequence). Trimming took 3 bases from V and 11 from J, leaving 8 bases between them. CDR3 in amino acids: CASSMGRTQHF. The CDR3 DNA follows: TGTGCCAGTAGTATGGGCCGTACCCAGCATTTT.

The V gene is TRBV7-2, the J gene TRBJ2-1; 13 nucleotides agree with TRBD2. V lost 7 bases and J lost 6; bases outside the gene matches: 6. The CDR3 is made up of 15 amino acids. Germline V lookup: CDR1 SGHTA, CDR2 FQGNSA. The CDR3 region is CASTRLAGGPNEQFF. In nucleotides, the CDR3 is TGTGCCAGCACCCGACTAGCGGGGGGACCCAATGAGCAGTTCTTC. The full variable domain, with the rest looked up from reference TRBV7-2 and TRBJ2-1, is GAGVSQSPSNKVTEKGKDVELRCDPISGHTALYWYRQSLGQGLEFLIYFQGNSAPDKSGLPSDRFSAERTGGSVSTLTIQRTQQEDSAVYLCASTRLAGGPNEQFFGPGTRLTVL.

In the case of this clone: One junction end disagrees with the germline gene, perhaps due to a read error. The gene calls are TRBV7-9 and TRBJ2-1, with D unresolved. CDR1 SEHNR and CDR2 FQNEAQ come from the germline V gene (reference sequence). CDR3 length equals 12 residues. The CDR3 region has the DNA TGTGCCAGCAGCTCTCCCTATAATGAGCAGTTCTTC. It encodes CASSSPYNEQFF.

The V call is TRBV7-9, the J call TRBJ2-2, with unresolved D. Germline values: CDR1 SEHNR, CDR2 FQNEAQ (reference sequence). V was pared by 2 bases and J by 8 bases, with 6 bases between. CDR3 length: 12 residues. The CDR3 region is CASSLPGGELFF. The CDR3 DNA is TGTGCCAGCAGCTTACCCGGGGGGGAGCTGTTTTTT. Full variable domain (outside the CDR3, taken from reference TRBV7-9 and TRBJ2-2): DTGVSQNPRHKITKRGQNVTFRCDPISEHNRLYWYRQTLGQGPEFLTYFQNEAQLEKSRLLSDRFSAERPKGSFSTLEIQRTEQGDSAMYLCASSLPGGELFFGEGSRLTVL.

V is TRBV19 and J is TRBJ1-2; TRBD1 agrees at 10 bases. In germline, CDR1 is LNHDA, CDR2 SQIVND (reference sequence). This CDR3 comprises 16 residues. The V and J ends lost 8 bases and 4 bases, in that order; junction bases with no gene match: 13. The CDR3 loop reads CASLGTGAGEVYGYTF. The CDR3 nucleotides are TGTGCCAGTCTGGGGACAGGGGCCGGGGAGGTCTATGGCTACACCTTC.